A selection of T cell receptor beta chains follows, all from one sample in a study of blood T cell repertoires in COVID-19. Libraries were prepared by immunoSEQ multiplex PCR; TCRdb keeps only in-frame clonotypes and omits some of them. The sample records around 150,000 clones, approximately 80% being singletons. The sequencing input was PBMCs or T cells enriched from blood (not recorded which). The receptors here all came from a woman aged 60-75 years who had recovered from COVID-19. Both conserved end residues are part of each CDR3. A D gene is named only where the DNA matches it firmly. A clone size is listed for some rows: how often the clone was seen (once, few, many), or a class if it is expanded.

CDR3 DNA: TGTGCCAGCAGCAAAGACTGGAAGGACAGGGTAAAGGAAGAGACCCAGTACTTC
CDR3 protein: CASSKDWKDRVKEETQYF
J gene: TRBJ2-5
V gene: TRBV21-1
clone size: -
D gene: -

CDR3 DNA: TGTGCCAGCAGCGTAGTCGAGATACAGGGGAAGGATGAGCAGTTCTTC
CDR3 protein: CASSVVEIQGKDEQFF
J gene: TRBJ2-1
V gene: TRBV9
clone size: -
D gene: TRBD1

CDR3 DNA: TGTGCCAGCAGCTCCTCTAACGGCGGGGAGCTGTTTTTT
CDR3 protein: CASSSSNGGELFF
J gene: TRBJ2-2
V gene: TRBV7-3
clone size: -
D gene: -

CDR3 DNA: TGTGCCATCAATGGACTAGCGGGAGGGGGTTACAATGAGCAGTTCTTC
CDR3 protein: CAINGLAGGGYNEQFF
J gene: TRBJ2-1
V gene: TRBV10-3
clone size: -
D gene: TRBD2

CDR3 DNA: TGTGCCAGCAGCCCAGCAGCGTTATTCTCCTACGAGCAGTACTTC
CDR3 protein: CASSPAALFSYEQYF
J gene: TRBJ2-7
V gene: TRBV7-2
clone size: few
D gene: -

CDR3 DNA: TGTGCCAGCAGTGAACTGGGCCGACCAGAATATGGCTACACCTTC
CDR3 protein: CASSELGRPEYGYTF
J gene: TRBJ1-2
V gene: TRBV6-1
clone size: -
D gene: -

CDR3 DNA: TGTGCCTGGAGTAGGGGCATCACTGAAGCTTTCTTT
CDR3 protein: CAWSRGITEAFF
J gene: TRBJ1-1
V gene: TRBV30
clone size: once
D gene: -

CDR3 DNA: TGTGCCAGCAGTCAGGGCGAAGGGCACGAGCAGTACTTC
CDR3 protein: CASSQGEGHEQYF
J gene: TRBJ2-7
V gene: TRBV12-3/TRBV12-4
clone size: -
D gene: -

CDR3 DNA: TGTGCCAGCAGCCTAGGACAGGGAGGCTTCGACGAGCAGTACTTC
CDR3 protein: CASSLGQGGFDEQYF
J gene: TRBJ2-7
V gene: TRBV5-5
clone size: once
D gene: TRBD1

CDR3 DNA: TGTGCCGTCACCGGGACAGGGAATGAGCAGTTCTTC
CDR3 protein: CAVTGTGNEQFF
J gene: TRBJ2-1
V gene: TRBV24-1
clone size: -
D gene: TRBD1

CDR3 DNA: TGCGCCAGCAGCTTGGAAAGCTGGTACGAGCAGTACTTC
CDR3 protein: CASSLESWYEQYF
J gene: TRBJ2-7
V gene: TRBV5-1
clone size: once
D gene: -

CDR3 DNA: TGTGCCAGCAGTGAAGCGCTTCTGCAGGGTGGTTACACCATATATTTT
CDR3 protein: CASSEALLQGGYTIYF
J gene: TRBJ1-3
V gene: TRBV2
clone size: -
D gene: -

CDR3 DNA: TGCGCCAGCAGCCAAGCGAGGCGCTTGGGGGGGCGTAGCTCCTACAATGAGCAGTTCTTC
CDR3 protein: CASSQARRLGGRSSYNEQFF
J gene: TRBJ2-1
V gene: TRBV4-1
clone size: -
D gene: -

CDR3 DNA: TGTGCCGGCCGCAGCGGGGGGGTGTACAATGAGCAGTTCTTC
CDR3 protein: CAGRSGGVYNEQFF
J gene: TRBJ2-1
V gene: TRBV30
clone size: -
D gene: TRBD2

CDR3 DNA: TGTGCCAGCTCACCAAGCCTAGCGGGAGGAACAGATACGCAGTATTTT
CDR3 protein: CASSPSLAGGTDTQYF
J gene: TRBJ2-3
V gene: TRBV18
clone size: -
D gene: TRBD2

CDR3 DNA: TGTGCCAGCAGCTCCCCCCCACAGGGATTTGGAGCCAAAAACATTCAGTACTTC
CDR3 protein: CASSSPPQGFGAKNIQYF
J gene: TRBJ2-4
V gene: TRBV5-6
clone size: -
D gene: -

CDR3 DNA: TGTGCCAGCAGCCCGACAGGGAACTATGGCTACACCTTC
CDR3 protein: CASSPTGNYGYTF
J gene: TRBJ1-2
V gene: TRBV7-2
clone size: -
D gene: TRBD1

CDR3 DNA: TGCGCCAGCAGCCCCCTTTCAGGCGAAAAACTGTTTTTT
CDR3 protein: CASSPLSGEKLFF
J gene: TRBJ1-4
V gene: TRBV4-1
clone size: -
D gene: -

CDR3 DNA: TGCGCCAGCAGCCTAACATGTAATACAGGGGCCTCCTACGAGCAGTACTTC
CDR3 protein: CASSLTCNTGASYEQYF
J gene: TRBJ2-7
V gene: TRBV23-1
clone size: -
D gene: TRBD1

CDR3 DNA: TGTGCCAGCAGTTTAACGAACCAGGTGAACACTGAAGCTTTCTTT
CDR3 protein: CASSLTNQVNTEAFF
J gene: TRBJ1-1
V gene: TRBV28
clone size: -
D gene: -

CDR3 DNA: TGTGCCAGCAGCCGGACAGGATTTTACGAGCAGTACTTC
CDR3 protein: CASSRTGFYEQYF
J gene: TRBJ2-7
V gene: TRBV25-1
clone size: -
D gene: TRBD1

CDR3 DNA: TGTGCCAGCAGCTCTAGACCTGTCGGGGGCTCCTACGAGCAGTACTTC
CDR3 protein: CASSSRPVGGSYEQYF
J gene: TRBJ2-7
V gene: TRBV7-8
clone size: -
D gene: -